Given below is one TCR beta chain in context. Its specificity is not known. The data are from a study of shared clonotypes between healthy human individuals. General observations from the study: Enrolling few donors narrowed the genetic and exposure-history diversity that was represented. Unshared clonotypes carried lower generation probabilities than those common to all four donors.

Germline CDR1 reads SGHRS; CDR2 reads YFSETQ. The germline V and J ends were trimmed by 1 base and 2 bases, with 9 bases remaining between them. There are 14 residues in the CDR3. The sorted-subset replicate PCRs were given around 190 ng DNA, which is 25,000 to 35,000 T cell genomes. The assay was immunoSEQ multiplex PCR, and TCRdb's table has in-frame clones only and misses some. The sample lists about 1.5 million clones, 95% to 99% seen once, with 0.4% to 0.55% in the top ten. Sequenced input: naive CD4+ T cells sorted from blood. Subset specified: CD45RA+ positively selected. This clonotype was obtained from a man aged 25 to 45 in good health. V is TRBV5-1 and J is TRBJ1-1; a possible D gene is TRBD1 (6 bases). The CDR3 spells CASSLMGQNTEAFF. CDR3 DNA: TGCGCCAGCAGCTTGATGGGACAAAACACTGAAGCTTTCTTT.